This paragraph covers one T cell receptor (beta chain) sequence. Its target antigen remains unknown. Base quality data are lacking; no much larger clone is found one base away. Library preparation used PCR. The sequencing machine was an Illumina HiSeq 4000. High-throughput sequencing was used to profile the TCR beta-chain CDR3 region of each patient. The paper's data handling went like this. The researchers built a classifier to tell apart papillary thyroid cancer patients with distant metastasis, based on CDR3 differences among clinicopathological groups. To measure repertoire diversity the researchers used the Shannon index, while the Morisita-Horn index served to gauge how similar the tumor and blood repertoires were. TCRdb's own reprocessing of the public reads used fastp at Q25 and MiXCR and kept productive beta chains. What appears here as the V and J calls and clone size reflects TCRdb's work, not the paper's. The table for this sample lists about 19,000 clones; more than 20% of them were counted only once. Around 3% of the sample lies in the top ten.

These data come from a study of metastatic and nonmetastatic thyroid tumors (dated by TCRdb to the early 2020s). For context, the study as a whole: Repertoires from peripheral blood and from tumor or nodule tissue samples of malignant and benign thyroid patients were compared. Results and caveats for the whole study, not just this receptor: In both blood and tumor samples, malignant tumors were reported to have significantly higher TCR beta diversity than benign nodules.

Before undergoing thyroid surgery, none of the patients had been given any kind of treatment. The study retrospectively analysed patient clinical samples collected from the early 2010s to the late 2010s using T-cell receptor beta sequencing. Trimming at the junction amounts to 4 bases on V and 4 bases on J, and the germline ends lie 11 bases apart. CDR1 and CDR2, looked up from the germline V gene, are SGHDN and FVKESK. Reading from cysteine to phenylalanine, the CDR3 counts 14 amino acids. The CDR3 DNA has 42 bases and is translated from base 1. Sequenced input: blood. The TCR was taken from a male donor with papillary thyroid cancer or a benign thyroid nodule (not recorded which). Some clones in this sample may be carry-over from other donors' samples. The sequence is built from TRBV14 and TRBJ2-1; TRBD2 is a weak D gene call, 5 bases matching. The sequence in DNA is TGTGCCAGCAGCCTAGGAGGCCGGTACAATGAGCAGTTCTTC. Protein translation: CASSLGGRYNEQFF.